The entry below gives a single T cell receptor (beta chain) sequence along with its context. This clonotype has at least ten counts. It has no known antigen specificity. Per-base qualities were not stored, and no clone one base away is much larger. The germline V gene encodes CDR1 DFQATT and CDR2 SNEGSKA (reference sequence). The CDR3 contains 11 residues, cysteine and phenylalanine counted. Left in the record is the CDR3 DNA by itself, 33 bases read in frame from the first base. V loses 1 base, J loses 4 bases, and the germline ends lie 2 bases apart. Library preparation employed 5' RACE. Sequencer: NextSeq 500. Unique molecular identifiers were attached to individual cDNA molecules in the TCR library protocol so that sequencing error and PCR bias could be corrected. Both TCR alpha and beta chains were sequenced, and tight co-correlation was observed between alpha and beta sequence abundances in each sample. Regarding the original processing steps: V gene, J gene and CDR3 annotation of TCR sequences was performed with Decombinator V4. Expanded TCRs were defined as changing significantly between any two time points under a Poisson model with p below 0.0001. Abundances of TCRs were expressed as counts per million after normalisation to the total number of TCRs sequenced in each sample. TRAV1-2 paired with TRAJ12, TRAJ20 or TRAJ33 defined MAIT TCRs, while TRAV10 paired with TRAJ18 defined iNKT TCRs. VDJdb, accessed 1 November 2021, was searched for CMV, EBV and SARS-CoV-2 annotated TCRs, with TCRs annotated for multiple antigens excluded. TCRdb redid the processing of the public reads, applying fastp at Q25 and MiXCR, and retained in-frame beta chains. Under each unique CDR3 protein, matching rows form one entry showing the most common genes and DNA. The V and J calls were not made by the authors but by TCRdb's processing. This sample holds around 40,000 distinct CDR3 sequences; approximately 5.9% were observed only once. The ten largest clones represent approximately 5% of the sample.

This specimen comes from a study of early T cells in non-severe SARS-CoV-2 infection (dated by TCRdb to the early 2020s). As for the study more broadly: Because TCR sequencing relied on bulk RNA taken from unsorted whole blood, pairing of alpha and beta chains was not possible. Overall study results and their limits: Matching against VDJdb was skewed toward anti-spike CD8 responses, likely underestimated virus-specific expansions, and missed private and CD4 specificities.

This was a case-control study nested in a cohort of healthcare workers in London, UK, who had nasopharyngeal swab PCR tests and blood samples taken every week. Healthcare workers were enrolled in the week of the UK lockdown, from 23 to 31 March 2020, and were followed every week for up to 16 weeks. The TCR originated in an adult who was a healthcare worker with PCR-confirmed SARS-CoV-2 infection or an uninfected control (not recorded which). The sequencing sample was made of whole blood. The chain joins TRBV20-1 to TRBJ2-1; the D gene is not confidently resolved. The CDR3 sequence is CSARGYNEQFF. The DNA is as follows: TGCAGTGCTAGAGGGTACAATGAGCAGTTCTTC.